This passage covers 16 T cell receptor beta chains from one sample sequenced in a study of blood T cell repertoires in COVID-19. TCRdb's table, derived via immunoSEQ multiplex PCR, lists solely in-frame clones and lacks some. The sample includes some 240,000 clones, around 80% of them seen just once. The sample was PBMCs or T cells enriched from blood (not recorded which). These receptor sequences come from a man aged 30 to 45 with acute COVID-19.

This chain joins TRBV7-3 and TRBJ1-1; D perhaps matches TRBD1 (5 bases). The V gene lost 2 bases and the J gene lost 0 bases, with 10 bases spanning the gap. This CDR3 has 15 residues. The germline CDR1 and CDR2 sequences are SGHTA and FQGTGA. For the CDR3, the DNA is TGTGCCAGCAGCTTAGACAGTAACATGAACACTGAAGCTTTCTTT. It encodes CASSLDSNMNTEAFF.

This chain joins TRBV9 and TRBJ2-1; 9 nucleotides agree with TRBD2. CDR1 and CDR2 (germline): SGDLS, YYNGEE. This CDR3 is 16 amino acids long. V was pared by 0 bases and J by 12 bases, with 13 bases of the junction left unmatched. In nucleotides, the CDR3 is TGTGCCAGCAGCGTAGCTATAGCGGGAGTACGGTCTGGGCAGTTCTTC. This encodes CASSVAIAGVRSGQFF.

V gene TRBV7-9 combines with J gene TRBJ1-1; 9 nucleotides match TRBD1. V was pared by 5 bases and J by 5 bases, with 6 bases of the junction left unmatched. Germline loops: CDR1 SEHNR, CDR2 FQNEAQ (reference sequence). The CDR3 has 14 residues. In nucleotides, the CDR3 is TGTGCCAGCAGCCCGACAGGGGGTACTACTGAAGCTTTCTTT. Protein: CASSPTGGTTEAFF.

The chain links TRBV28 to TRBJ1-1, with D possibly TRBD1 on 5 matching bases. V was pared by 3 bases and J by 13 bases, with 18 bases between. This CDR3 has 13 residues. CDR1 is MDHEN, CDR2 SYDVKM, per germline. The CDR3 reads CASSLGLTARVFF. CDR3 sequence (DNA): TGTGCCAGCAGTTTGGGGTTAACGGCCAGGGTTTTCTTT. The full variable domain, completed using reference TRBV28 and TRBJ1-1, is DVKVTQSSRYLVKRTGEKVFLECVQDMDHENMFWYRQDPGLGLRLIYFSYDVKMKEKGDIPEGYSVSREKKERFSLILESASTNQTSMYLCASSLGLTARVFFGQGTRLTVV.

The chain uses TRBV9 and TRBJ1-3; TRBD1 agrees at 9 bases. The V and J ends lost 3 bases and 3 bases, in that order; junction bases with no gene match: 7. The V gene's germline CDR1 is SGDLS and CDR2 YYNGEE. CDR3 length: 16 residues. The DNA of the CDR3 is TGTGCCAGCAGCGCCCAACAGGGGGCCAGTGGAAACACCATATATTTT. Protein sequence: CASSAQQGASGNTIYF.

The genes are TRBV10-3 and TRBJ2-5, with 7 nucleotides matching TRBD1. After removal of 6 bases from V and 5 bases from J, the junction contained 6 bases not matched to a gene. CDR3 size: 13 residues. Germline CDR1 is ENHRY and CDR2 is SYGVKD. The CDR3: CAISETGPETQYF. CDR3 coding DNA: TGTGCCATCAGCGAGACAGGGCCGGAGACCCAGTACTTC.

This clone occurred once. The V and J genes are TRBV7-8 and TRBJ2-2; 10 bases line up with TRBD2. Germline assignment: CDR1 SGHVS and CDR2 FQNEAQ. Trimming took 2 bases from V and 7 from J; bases not matched to a gene: 10. The CDR3 contains 17 residues. DNA for the CDR3: TGTGCCAGCAGCTTACCCGGGACTAGCGTTTTAAACGGGGAGCTGTTTTTT. It translates to CASSLPGTSVLNGELFF. Combining the CDR3 with reference TRBV7-8 and TRBJ2-2 gives the whole variable domain GAGVSQSPRYKVAKRGQDVALRCDPISGHVSLFWYQQALGQGPEFLTYFQNEAQLDKSGLPSDRFFAERPEGSVSTLKIQRTQQEDSAVYLCASSLPGTSVLNGELFFGEGSRLTVL.

CDR3 sequence: CASSGGDEQFF. The CDR3 coding sequence is TGTGCCAGCTCTGGGGGGGATGAGCAGTTCTTC. The V and J genes are TRBV11-2 and TRBJ2-1; 7 bases match TRBD2. After removal of 8 bases from V and 8 bases from J, the junction contained 3 bases not matched to a gene. This CDR3 region has 11 residues. Germline V lookup: CDR1 SGHAT, CDR2 FQNNGV. The complete variable domain, with remaining parts taken from reference TRBV11-2 and TRBJ2-1, reads EAGVAQSPRYKIIEKRQSVAFWCNPISGHATLYWYQQILGQGPKLLIQFQNNGVVDDSQLPKDRFSAERLKGVDSTLKIQPAKLEDSAVYLCASSGGDEQFFGPGTRLTVL.

J is TRBJ1-4 and V is TRBV2, with D perhaps TRBD1 (6 bases). V dropped 5 bases and J dropped 0 bases, with 10 bases sitting between them. The CDR3 is 15 amino acids. Germline CDR1 is SNHLY and CDR2 is FYNNEI. In DNA form, the CDR3 reads TGTGCCAGCAGTTACAGGGCGGCAACTAATGAAAAACTGTTTTTT. It encodes CASSYRAATNEKLFF.

The rearrangement joins TRBV10-3 to TRBJ1-2, with 8 positions matching TRBD1. The length of the CDR3 is 13 residues. The V and J ends lost 7 bases and 4 bases, in that order; junction bases with no gene match: 5. The germline V gene has CDR1 ENHRY and CDR2 SYGVKD. CDR3 nucleotide sequence: TGTGCCATCACCGATACAGGGGGCTATGGCTACACCTTC. It is translated as CAITDTGGYGYTF.

CDR3 sequence reads: CASSIVTGCNEQYV. CDR3 coding DNA: TGTGCCAGTAGTATAGTAACAGGGTGTAACGAGCAGTACGTC. The chain carries TRBV19 and TRBJ2-7; tentatively, D is TRBD1 (6 bases). The germline V gene encodes CDR1 LNHDA and CDR2 SQIVND (reference sequence). V was cut by 1 base and J by 5 bases, with 12 bases left in between. The CDR3 extends over 14 amino acids.

The V and J genes are TRBV6-5 and TRBJ1-4; 10 bases align to TRBD1. V trimming: 4 bases; J trimming: 8 bases; junction bases outside the gene matches: 7. The CDR3 length is 15 residues. CDR1 and CDR2 (germline): MNHEY, SVGAGI. The CDR3 loop is CASSSPGTGDEKLFF. In DNA, the CDR3 is TGTGCCAGCAGTTCCCCCGGGACAGGGGACGAAAAACTGTTTTTT.

This chain uses TRBV9 with TRBJ2-2; 8 bases align to TRBD1. The CDR3 is 15 amino acids. V shed 5 bases, J shed 7 bases, and the junction held 10 bases outside the gene matches. Germline V gives CDR1 SGDLS, CDR2 YYNGEE. CDR3 in amino acids: CASSPRTGYNGELFF. CDR3 DNA: TGTGCCAGCAGTCCTCGGACAGGGTATAACGGGGAGCTGTTTTTT.

The chain joins TRBV29-1 to TRBJ1-2; possible D gene TRBD1, 6 bases. V was shortened by 3 bases and J by 8 bases, with 13 bases between the two germline ends. This CDR3 region has 12 residues. CDR1 and CDR2 from the germline V gene are SQVTM and ANQGSEA. CDR3 residues: CSVESWGLGYTF. For the CDR3, the DNA is TGCAGCGTTGAGTCCTGGGGGCTCGGCTACACCTTC.

The V gene is TRBV6-5, the J gene TRBJ1-4; the D gene is possibly TRBD1 (6 bases). The CDR3 runs 15 residues. CDR1 is MNHEY and CDR2 is SVGAGI in the germline V gene. The V end was cut by 5 bases, the J end by 4 bases, with 14 bases between. The CDR3 bases are TGTGCCAGCAGTCCTCCAGGGGTCGGTAATGAAAAACTGTTTTTT. This sequence encodes CASSPPGVGNEKLFF.

The V and J genes are TRBV3-1 (or the pseudogene TRBV3-2) and TRBJ1-1; no reliable D call. This CDR3 contains 14 residues. Germline V gene data show CDR1 as LGHDT and CDR2 as YNNKEL (reference sequence). Trimming removed 6 bases from V and 5 bases from J, with 16 bases in between. In DNA form, the CDR3 reads TGTGCCAGCAGGCCATTCCGGGGAGAGACTGAAGCTTTCTTT. Translating gives CASRPFRGETEAFF.